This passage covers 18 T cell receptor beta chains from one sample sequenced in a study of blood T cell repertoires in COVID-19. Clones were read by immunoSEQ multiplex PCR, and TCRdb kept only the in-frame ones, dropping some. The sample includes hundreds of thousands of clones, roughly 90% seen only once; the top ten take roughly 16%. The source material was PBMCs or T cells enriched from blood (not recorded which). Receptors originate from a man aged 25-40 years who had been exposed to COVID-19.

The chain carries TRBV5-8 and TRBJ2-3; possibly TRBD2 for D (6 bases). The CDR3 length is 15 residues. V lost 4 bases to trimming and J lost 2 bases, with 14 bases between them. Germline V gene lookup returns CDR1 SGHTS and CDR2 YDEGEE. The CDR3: CASSTTRPHTDTQYF. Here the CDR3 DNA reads TGTGCCAGCAGCACGACTAGGCCCCACACAGATACGCAGTATTTT. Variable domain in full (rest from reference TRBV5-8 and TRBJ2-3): EAGVTQSPTHLIKTRGQQATLRCSPISGHTSVYWYQQALGLGLQFLLWYDEGEERNRGNFPPRFSGRQFPNYSSELNVNALELEDSALYLCASSTTRPHTDTQYFGPGTRLTVL.

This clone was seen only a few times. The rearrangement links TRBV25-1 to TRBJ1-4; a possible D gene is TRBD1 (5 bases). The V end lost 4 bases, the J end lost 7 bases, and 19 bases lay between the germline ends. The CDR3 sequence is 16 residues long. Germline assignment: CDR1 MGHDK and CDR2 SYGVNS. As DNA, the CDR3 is TGTGCCAGCAGTGCCCGAAGGGGTTCTAGGGGTGAAAAACTGTTTTTT. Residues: CASSARRGSRGEKLFF.

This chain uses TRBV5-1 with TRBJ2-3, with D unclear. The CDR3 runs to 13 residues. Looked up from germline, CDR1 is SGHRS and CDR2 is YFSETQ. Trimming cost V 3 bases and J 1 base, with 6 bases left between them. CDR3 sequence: CASSSPGTDTQYF. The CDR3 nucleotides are TGCGCCAGCAGCTCTCCGGGCACAGATACGCAGTATTTT.

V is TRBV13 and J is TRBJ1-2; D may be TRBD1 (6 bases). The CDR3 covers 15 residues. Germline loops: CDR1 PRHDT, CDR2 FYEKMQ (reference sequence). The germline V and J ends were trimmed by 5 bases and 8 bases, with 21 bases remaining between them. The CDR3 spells CASSQRNREIGGYTF. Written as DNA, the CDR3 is TGTGCCAGCAGCCAGCGCAACAGGGAAATCGGGGGCTACACCTTC.

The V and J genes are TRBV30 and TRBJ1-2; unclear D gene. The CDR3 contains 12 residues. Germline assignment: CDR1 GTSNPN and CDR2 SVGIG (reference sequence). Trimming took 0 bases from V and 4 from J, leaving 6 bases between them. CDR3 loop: CAWSVHLYGYTF. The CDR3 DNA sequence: TGTGCCTGGAGTGTACACCTCTATGGCTACACCTTC.

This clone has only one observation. CDR3 region: CASSLGIRMGRGPEAFF. In DNA form, the CDR3 reads TGTGCCAGCAGCTTAGGGATCCGGATGGGGAGGGGACCTGAAGCTTTCTTT. J is TRBJ1-1 and V is TRBV7-2; a weak D match, TRBD1 (5 bases). Germline V CDR1 and CDR2: SGHTA, FQGNSA. The CDR3 extends over 17 amino acids. Trimming shortened V by 1 base and J by 6 bases, and 21 bases separated the two germline ends.

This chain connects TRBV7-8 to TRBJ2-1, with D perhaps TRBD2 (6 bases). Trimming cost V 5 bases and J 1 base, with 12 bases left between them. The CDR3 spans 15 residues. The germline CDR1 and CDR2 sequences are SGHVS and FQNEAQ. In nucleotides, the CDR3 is TGTGCCAGCAGCCCCGGTGGGGGGTCCTACAATGAGCAGTTCTTC. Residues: CASSPGGGSYNEQFF.

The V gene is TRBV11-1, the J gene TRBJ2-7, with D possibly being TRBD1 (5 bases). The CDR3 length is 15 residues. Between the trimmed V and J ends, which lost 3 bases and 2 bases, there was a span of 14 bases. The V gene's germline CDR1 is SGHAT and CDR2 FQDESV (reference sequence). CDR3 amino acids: CASSFRGGQPYEQYF. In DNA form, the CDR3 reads TGTGCCAGCAGCTTTAGGGGTGGGCAGCCCTACGAGCAGTACTTC.

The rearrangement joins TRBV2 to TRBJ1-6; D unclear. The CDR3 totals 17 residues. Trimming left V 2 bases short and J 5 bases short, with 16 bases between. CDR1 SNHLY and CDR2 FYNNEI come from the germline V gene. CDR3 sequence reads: CASSEYPPGGHNSPLHF. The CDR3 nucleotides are TGTGCCAGCAGTGAATACCCCCCGGGAGGGCATAATTCACCCCTCCACTTT. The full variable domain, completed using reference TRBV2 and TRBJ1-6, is EPEVTQTPSHQVTQMGQEVILRCVPISNHLYFYWYRQILGQKVEFLVSFYNNEISEKSEIFDDQFSVERPDGSNFTLKIRSTKLEDSAMYFCASSEYPPGGHNSPLHFGNGTRLTVT.

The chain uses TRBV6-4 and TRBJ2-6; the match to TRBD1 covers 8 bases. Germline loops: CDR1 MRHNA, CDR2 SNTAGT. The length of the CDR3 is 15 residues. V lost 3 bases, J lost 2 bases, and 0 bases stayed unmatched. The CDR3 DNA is TGTGCCAGCAGTGAACAGGGGGCTGGGGCCAACGTCCTGACTTTC. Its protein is CASSEQGAGANVLTF.

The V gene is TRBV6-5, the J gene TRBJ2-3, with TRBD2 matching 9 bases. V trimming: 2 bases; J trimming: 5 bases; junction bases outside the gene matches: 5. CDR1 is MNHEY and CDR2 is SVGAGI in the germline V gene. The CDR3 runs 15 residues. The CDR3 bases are TGTGCCAGCAGTTACCGGGCGGGGGGGAGAGATACGCAGTATTTT. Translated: CASSYRAGGRDTQYF.

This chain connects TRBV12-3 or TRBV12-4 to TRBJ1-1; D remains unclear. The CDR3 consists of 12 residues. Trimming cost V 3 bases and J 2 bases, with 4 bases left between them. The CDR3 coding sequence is TGTGCCAGCAGTTTTCTTAACACTGAAGCTTTCTTT. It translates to CASSFLNTEAFF.

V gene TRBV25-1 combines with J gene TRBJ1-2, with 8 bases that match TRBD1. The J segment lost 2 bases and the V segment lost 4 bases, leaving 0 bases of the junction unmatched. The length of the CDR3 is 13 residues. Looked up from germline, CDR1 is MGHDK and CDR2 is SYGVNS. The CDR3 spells CASSGTGNYGYTF. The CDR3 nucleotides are TGTGCCAGCAGTGGGACAGGGAACTATGGCTACACCTTC.

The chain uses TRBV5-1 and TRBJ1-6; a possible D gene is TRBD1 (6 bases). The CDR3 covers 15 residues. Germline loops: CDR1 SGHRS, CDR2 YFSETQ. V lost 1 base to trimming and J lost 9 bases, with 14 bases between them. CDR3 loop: CASSLSAGEGSPLHF. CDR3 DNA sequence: TGCGCCAGCAGCTTGTCGGCAGGGGAAGGTTCACCCCTCCACTTT.

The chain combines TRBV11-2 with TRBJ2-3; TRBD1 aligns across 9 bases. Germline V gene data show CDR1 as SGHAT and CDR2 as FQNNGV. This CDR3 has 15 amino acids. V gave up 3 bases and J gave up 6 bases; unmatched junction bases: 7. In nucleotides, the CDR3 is TGTGCCAGCAGCTTGCTGGGACAGGGAGGTGATACGCAGTATTTT. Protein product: CASSLLGQGGDTQYF.

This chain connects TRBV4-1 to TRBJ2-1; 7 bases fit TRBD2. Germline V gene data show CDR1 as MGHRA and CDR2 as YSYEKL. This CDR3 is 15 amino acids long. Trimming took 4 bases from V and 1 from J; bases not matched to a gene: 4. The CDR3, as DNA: TGCGCCAGCAGCCCCCCGGGGGGTTCCTACAATGAGCAGTTCTTC. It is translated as CASSPPGGSYNEQFF.

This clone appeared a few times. The CDR3 DNA follows: TGTGCCAGCTCACCGCGGGGTCTTCTAGGGGCAGATACGCAGTATTTT. Translated, it gives CASSPRGLLGADTQYF. The J gene is TRBJ2-3, the V gene TRBV18; possibly TRBD2 for D (6 bases). The CDR3 covers 16 residues. CDR1 is KGHSH and CDR2 is LQKENI in the germline V gene. V was pared by 3 bases and J by 4 bases, with 17 bases between.

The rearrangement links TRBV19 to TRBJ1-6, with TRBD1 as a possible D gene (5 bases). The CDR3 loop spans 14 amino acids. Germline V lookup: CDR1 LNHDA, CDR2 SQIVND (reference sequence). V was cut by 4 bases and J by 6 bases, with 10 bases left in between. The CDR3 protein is CASSSGTLNSPLHF. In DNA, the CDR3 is TGTGCCAGTAGTAGCGGGACCCTTAATTCACCCCTCCACTTT.